The present entry profiles one T cell receptor beta chain with its context. Its antigen target is currently unknown. The record has no base qualities; no much larger clone is one base away. Whole blood was collected in K2EDTA tubes by collaborating institutions according to the institutions' own protocols. Collaborator samples were shipped for TCRbeta analysis as frozen whole blood, isolated PBMCs, or DNA extracted from either sample type. The sample belongs to a study of blood T cell repertoires in COVID-19 (dated by TCRdb to about 2020). Study-wide context: Samples covering the acute and convalescent phases of COVID-19 were provided by collaborators in the United States, Italy and Spain. Sample metadata almost always included a de-identified subject ID, COVID-19 status, age in years and sex. Samples were obtained from the ongoing ImmuneRACE study (first 160 participants) and from 1,254 subjects provided by 6 global collaborators. Deeply sampled blood TCRbeta repertoires from subjects exposed to, actively infected with, or recovered from COVID-19 were included in the dataset. Where available, HLA class I and class II types were taken from metadata supplied by the sample provider and were not determined by assay-based typing. The repertoires were made available in a free public database intended to serve as a resource for research on the immune response to SARS-CoV-2. The prospective study material was composed of cDNA or gDNA derived from T cells, B-cell-depleted T cells, or PBMCs.

Study-wide conclusions, independent of this receptor: Clinical and demographic metadata were provided uncurated, with the amount varying by source and participant.

Reading from cysteine to phenylalanine, the CDR3 counts 15 amino acids. Left in the record is the CDR3 DNA by itself, 45 bases read in frame from the first base. CDR1 SGHRS and CDR2 YFSETQ were looked up in the germline V gene. Relative to germline, V is 4 bases shorter and J is 8 bases shorter, with 19 bases between their ends. TCRbeta CDR3 regions were amplified from genomic DNA using the immunoSEQ Assay, a bias-controlled multiplex PCR. The original pipeline was this. Nucleated cell counts per sample were estimated from amplification of reference gene primers within the assay. Sequence reads were collapsed and filtered to measure the absolute abundance of every unique TCRbeta CDR3 rearrangement. For each sample, productive Simpson clonality was calculated as the square root of Simpson's diversity index across productive rearrangements. TCRdb limited this immuneACCESS table to in-frame rearrangements with V and J called. A share of clones is missing; checked studies link under half to unresolved V genes, and the rest is unexplained. V and J calls and clone size follow that table, whereas D and trimming were derived from the DNA. This sample lists 250,000 or so clones; roughly 88% were detected once. Clones ranked in the top ten supply about 3% of the sample.

The material sequenced was peripheral blood. The receptor comes from a woman aged 30 to 39 with active or convalescent COVID-19. The chain employs TRBV5-1 and TRBJ2-1; TRBD1 is a weak D gene call, 6 bases matching. The nucleotide sequence is TGCGCCAGCAGCCCTGGGGCAGGGGTAGTATATGAGCAGTTCTTC. Translated, it reads CASSPGAGVVYEQFF.